The T cell receptor beta chain described here comes from a study of blood T cell repertoires in COVID-19. V lost 6 bases and J lost 4, with 18 bases in between. The CDR3 is 15 residues long. Per germline, CDR1 MNHNY and CDR2 SVGAGI (reference sequence). Clones were read by immunoSEQ multiplex PCR, and TCRdb kept only the in-frame ones, dropping some. The top ten clones hold around 35% of a sample with some 150,000 clones, 84% of them seen once. The sample consisted of peripheral blood. The receptor comes from a human donor in a cohort sampled during active COVID-19. The J gene is TRBJ1-1, the V gene TRBV6-6; D gene unclear. CDR3 nucleotide sequence: TGTGCCAGCAGCTACCCCGGGATGGGGAGCACTGAAGCTTTCTTT. This encodes CASSYPGMGSTEAFF.